Below are 19 T cell receptor beta chains sequenced from a single sample in a study of cytomegalovirus exposure and HLA in healthy donors. 60 Vbeta and 13 Jbeta primers were used in PCR. The repertoire was sequenced with immunoSEQ multiplex PCR; TCRdb's copy has only in-frame clones and lacks some. The table lists under 200,000 clones, 60% to 85% of them singletons. Sequencing was done on a sample of PBMCs. These receptors all stem from a man aged 35 to 55 in good health and CMV-seronegative.

V usage is TRBV10-3 and J usage is TRBJ2-1; TRBD2 aligns across 7 bases. Trimming took 1 base from V and 2 from J; bases not matched to a gene: 2. Germline CDR1 is ENHRY and CDR2 is SYGVKD. This CDR3 is 15 amino acids long. DNA of the CDR3: TGTGCCATCAGTGAGTGGACTAGTACCTACAATGAGCAGTTCTTC. It codes for CAISEWTSTYNEQFF.

This clone was counted between two and nine times. The rearrangement uses TRBV30 and TRBJ2-3; possible D gene TRBD1, 6 bases. Per the germline V gene, CDR1 is GTSNPN and CDR2 is SVGIG (reference sequence). V shed 1 base and J shed 5 bases, with 7 bases lying between them. CDR3 size: 12 residues. CDR3 region: CAWSGGGDTQYF. In DNA form, the CDR3 reads TGTGCCTGGAGTGGAGGGGGAGATACGCAGTATTTT.

In DNA form, the CDR3 reads TGTGCCAGCAGTACCGGGGGAGGGCAGGTAACTGAAGCTTTCTTT. It specifies CASSTGGGQVTEAFF. The genes are TRBV6-6 and TRBJ1-1; D is possibly TRBD1 (5 bases). The CDR3 extends over 15 amino acids. Germline V gene lookup returns CDR1 MNHNY and CDR2 SVGAGI (reference sequence). Trimming removed 5 bases from V and 5 bases from J, with 18 bases in between.

The chain is built from TRBV19 and TRBJ1-2, with no clear D. CDR1 and CDR2 from the germline V gene are LNHDA and SQIVND (reference sequence). The CDR3 is 15 residues long. The V gene lost 1 base and the J gene lost 5 bases, with 14 bases spanning the gap. This CDR3 reads CASSIAVLGRYGYTF. The DNA of the CDR3 is TGTGCCAGTAGTATAGCAGTCCTCGGGAGGTATGGCTACACCTTC. Full variable domain (missing parts from reference TRBV19 and TRBJ1-2): DGGITQSPKYLFRKEGQNVTLSCEQNLNHDAMYWYRQDPGQGLRLIYYSQIVNDFQKGDIAEGYSVSREKKESFPLTVTSAQKNPTAFYLCASSIAVLGRYGYTFGSGTRLTVV.

The V gene is TRBV5-6, the J gene TRBJ2-7, with a possible D match to TRBD1 (5 bases). Deletions cut 0 bases from V and 0 bases from J, with 7 bases between. The CDR3 has 14 amino acids. Germline V gene sequence: CDR1 SGHDT, CDR2 YYEEEE. CDR3 region: CASSLGQLSYEQYF. In DNA, the CDR3 is TGTGCCAGCAGCTTGGGACAGCTCTCCTACGAGCAGTACTTC.

The V gene is TRBV5-1, the J gene TRBJ1-4; the D gene is possibly TRBD1 (5 bases). Germline V gene sequence: CDR1 SGHRS, CDR2 YFSETQ. The CDR3 totals 14 residues. V was shortened by 3 bases and J by 4 bases, with 10 bases between the two germline ends. The CDR3, as DNA: TGCGCCAGCAGCTGGGGGGACCGTAATGAAAAACTGTTTTTT. Translating gives CASSWGDRNEKLFF.

This chain joins TRBV5-5 and TRBJ2-7; 7 bases map to TRBD1. CDR1 and CDR2 from the germline V gene are SGHKS and YYEKEE (reference sequence). The V segment lost 4 bases and the J segment 7 bases; nucleotides outside the gene matches: 8. This CDR3 contains 13 residues. CDR3 loop: CASSGNRGEEQYF. As DNA, the CDR3 is TGTGCCAGCAGCGGGAACAGGGGAGAGGAGCAGTACTTC.

This clone was seen just once. V is TRBV29-1 and J is TRBJ1-1; TRBD1 matches 8 bases. The J segment lost 0 bases and the V segment lost 7 bases, leaving 4 bases of the junction unmatched. CDR1 SQVTM and CDR2 ANQGSEA come from the germline V gene. The CDR3 contains 13 residues. The CDR3 DNA is TGCAGCGCCGTCAGGGGGCTGAACACTGAAGCTTTCTTT. Its protein product is CSAVRGLNTEAFF.

The chain joins TRBV27 to TRBJ2-7; 10 bases line up with TRBD1. V lost 4 bases, J lost 4 bases, and 7 bases stayed unmatched. Germline V CDR1 and CDR2: MNHEY, SMNVEV (reference sequence). This CDR3 is 15 amino acids long. CDR3 region: CASSSRQGARYEQYF. DNA of the CDR3: TGTGCCAGCAGTTCGCGACAGGGGGCAAGATACGAGCAGTACTTC.

V usage is TRBV5-4 and J usage is TRBJ2-5; 9 nucleotides line up with TRBD1. Germline assignment: CDR1 SGHNT and CDR2 YYREEE (reference sequence). Trimming removed 3 bases from V and 6 bases from J; junction bases left unmatched: 12. The CDR3 sequence is 16 residues long. The CDR3 DNA reads TGTGCCAGCAGCTCGGAAGGGACAGGGTTCGGAAAGACCCAGTACTTC. Translating gives CASSSEGTGFGKTQYF.

This clone has a handful of counts. The chain links TRBV9 to TRBJ1-2; 8 bases are a match to TRBD1. V was pared by 4 bases and J by 1 base, with 12 bases of the junction left unmatched. This CDR3 is 17 amino acids long. Germline V lookup: CDR1 SGDLS, CDR2 YYNGEE. The CDR3 DNA follows: TGTGCCAGCAGCTTAGGACAGGGCCGCCCTTATAACTATGGCTACACCTTC. It encodes CASSLGQGRPYNYGYTF.

The V call is TRBV5-6, the J call TRBJ1-3; no reliable D call. The germline V and J ends were trimmed by 0 bases and 0 bases, with 7 bases remaining between them. The CDR3 has 15 amino acids. Per the germline V gene, CDR1 is SGHDT and CDR2 is YYEEEE. In DNA, the CDR3 is TGTGCCAGCAGCTTGGGCAGTTTCTCTGGAAACACCATATATTTT. Its protein product is CASSLGSFSGNTIYF.

The V gene is TRBV27, the J gene TRBJ2-5; D may be TRBD1 (5 bases). The germline gives CDR1 MNHEY, CDR2 SMNVEV (reference sequence). This CDR3 region has 13 residues. The V and J ends lost 3 bases and 2 bases respectively, with 7 bases between them. Here the CDR3 DNA reads TGTGCCAGCAGTTTTAAGGGGCAAGAGACCCAGTACTTC. Its translation: CASSFKGQETQYF.

The chain has TRBV9 and TRBJ2-3, with D tentatively TRBD2 (5 bases). Trimming left V 4 bases short and J 4 bases short, with 16 bases between. The CDR3 length is 15 residues. CDR1 and CDR2 (germline): SGDLS, YYNGEE. Written as DNA, the CDR3 is TGTGCCAGCAGCACCAGGACTGGGCGGGCAGATACGCAGTATTTT. Residues: CASSTRTGRADTQYF.

The chain joins TRBV9 to TRBJ1-5, with 10 positions matching TRBD1. J was trimmed by 3 bases and V by 0 bases; bases with no gene match: 9. The CDR3 is 18 amino acids. Germline V gives CDR1 SGDLS, CDR2 YYNGEE. This chain's CDR3 is CASSVGSGTGANNQPQHF. The CDR3 coding sequence is TGTGCCAGCAGCGTAGGGTCCGGGACAGGGGCGAACAATCAGCCCCAGCATTTT.

This rearrangement joins TRBV7-9 to TRBJ1-2; the D gene is possibly TRBD1 (6 bases). CDR1 is SEHNR and CDR2 is FQNEAQ in the germline V gene (reference sequence). The CDR3 runs 15 residues. Trimming removed 3 bases at V and 2 bases at J, with 13 bases between. The CDR3 DNA follows: TGTGCCAGCAGCTTCCGGGACACAAAAAACTATGGCTACACCTTC. Its translation: CASSFRDTKNYGYTF.

V usage is TRBV5-1 and J usage is TRBJ2-2; TRBD1 is a possible D gene (6 bases). The V gene's germline CDR1 is SGHRS and CDR2 YFSETQ. This CDR3 contains 16 residues. V was clipped by 4 bases and J by 3 bases, with 16 bases between them. CDR3 residues: CASSRIAGEYTGELFF. CDR3 coding DNA: TGCGCCAGCAGCCGAATAGCAGGGGAGTACACCGGGGAGCTGTTTTTT.

As concerns this clone: At one boundary the junction diverges from the germline segment, which might be a read error. The chain employs TRBV7-9 and TRBJ1-1; no clear D gene. This CDR3 comprises 12 residues. Looked up from germline, CDR1 is SEHNR and CDR2 is FQNEAQ (reference sequence). As DNA, the CDR3 is TGTTCCAGCAGCTTGACGGAGCGGGTAGCTTTCTTT. Its protein product is CSSSLTERVAFF.

The chain has TRBV6-4 and TRBJ2-1; D remains ambiguous. This CDR3 is built from 14 residues. Trimming took 4 bases from V and 2 from J, leaving 9 bases between them. Germline CDR1 reads MRHNA; CDR2 reads SNTAGT. The CDR3, as DNA: TGTGCCAGCAGTGTTACGGTTACCTACAATGAGCAGTTCTTC. This translates into CASSVTVTYNEQFF.